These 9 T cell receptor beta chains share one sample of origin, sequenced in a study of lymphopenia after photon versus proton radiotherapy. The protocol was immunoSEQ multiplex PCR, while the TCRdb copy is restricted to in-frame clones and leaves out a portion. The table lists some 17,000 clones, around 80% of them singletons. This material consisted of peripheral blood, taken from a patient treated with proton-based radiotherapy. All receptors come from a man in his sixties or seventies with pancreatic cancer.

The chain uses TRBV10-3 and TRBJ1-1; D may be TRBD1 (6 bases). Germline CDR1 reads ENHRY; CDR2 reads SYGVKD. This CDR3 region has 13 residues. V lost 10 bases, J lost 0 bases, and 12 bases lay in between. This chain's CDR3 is CASRWTVNTEAFF. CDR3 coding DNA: TGTGCCAGTCGCTGGACAGTGAACACTGAAGCTTTCTTT.

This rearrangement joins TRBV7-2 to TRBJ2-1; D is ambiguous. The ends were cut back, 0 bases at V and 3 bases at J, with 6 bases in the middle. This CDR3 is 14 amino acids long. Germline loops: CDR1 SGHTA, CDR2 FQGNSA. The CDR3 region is CASSLAPGYNEQFF. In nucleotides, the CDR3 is TGTGCCAGCAGCTTAGCGCCCGGCTACAATGAGCAGTTCTTC.

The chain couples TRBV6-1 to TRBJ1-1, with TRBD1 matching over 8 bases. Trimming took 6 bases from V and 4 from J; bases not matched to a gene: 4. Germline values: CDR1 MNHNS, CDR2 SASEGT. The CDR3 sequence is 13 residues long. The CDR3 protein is CASSRTGLTEAFF. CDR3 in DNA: TGTGCCAGCAGCCGGACAGGGCTCACTGAAGCTTTCTTT.

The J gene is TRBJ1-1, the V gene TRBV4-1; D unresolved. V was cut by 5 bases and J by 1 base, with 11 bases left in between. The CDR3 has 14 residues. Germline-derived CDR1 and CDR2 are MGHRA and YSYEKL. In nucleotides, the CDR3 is TGCGCCAGCAGCTTCCGGACGGGGAACACTGAAGCTTTCTTT. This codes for CASSFRTGNTEAFF.

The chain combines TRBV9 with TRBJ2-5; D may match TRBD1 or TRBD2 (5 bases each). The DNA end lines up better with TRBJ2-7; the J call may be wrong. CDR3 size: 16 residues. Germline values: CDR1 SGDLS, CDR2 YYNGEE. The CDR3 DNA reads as TGTGCCAGCAGCCCAGGGTTGGGGCCCGGGGCCTACGAGCAGTACTTC. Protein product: CASSPGLGPGAYEQYF.

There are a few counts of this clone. The CDR3 sequence: CASSSNLGLAGGNEQFF. The DNA for the CDR3 is TGTGCCAGCAGTTCCAACCTGGGACTAGCGGGAGGCAATGAGCAGTTCTTC. This chain uses TRBV27 with TRBJ2-1, with 15 nucleotides matching TRBD2. The CDR3 is made up of 17 amino acids. V dropped 4 bases and J dropped 6; count of bases not matched to a gene: 7. In germline, CDR1 is MNHEY, CDR2 SMNVEV (reference sequence).

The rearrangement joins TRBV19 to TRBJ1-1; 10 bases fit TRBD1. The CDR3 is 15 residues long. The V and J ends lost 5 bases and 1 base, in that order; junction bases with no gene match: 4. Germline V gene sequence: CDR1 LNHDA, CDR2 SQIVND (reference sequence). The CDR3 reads CASSWTGGWNTEAFF. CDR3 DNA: TGTGCCAGTAGTTGGACAGGGGGGTGGAACACTGAAGCTTTCTTT.

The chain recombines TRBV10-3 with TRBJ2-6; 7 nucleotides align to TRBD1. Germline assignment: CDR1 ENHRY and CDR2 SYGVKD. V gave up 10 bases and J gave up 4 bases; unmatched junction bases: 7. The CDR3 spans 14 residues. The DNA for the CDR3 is TGTGCCAGCCACAGGGGCTCCGGGGCCAACGTCCTGACTTTC. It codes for CASHRGSGANVLTF.

CDR3 region: CASSLGQTNYGYTF. As DNA, the CDR3 is TGTGCCAGCAGCCTGGGACAGACTAACTATGGCTACACCTTC. This sequence joins TRBV4-2 and TRBJ1-2; the match to TRBD1 covers 7 bases. V lost 4 bases and J lost 0; bases outside the gene matches: 2. Germline V gene lookup returns CDR1 LGHNA and CDR2 YNFKEQ. CDR3 length equals 14 residues.